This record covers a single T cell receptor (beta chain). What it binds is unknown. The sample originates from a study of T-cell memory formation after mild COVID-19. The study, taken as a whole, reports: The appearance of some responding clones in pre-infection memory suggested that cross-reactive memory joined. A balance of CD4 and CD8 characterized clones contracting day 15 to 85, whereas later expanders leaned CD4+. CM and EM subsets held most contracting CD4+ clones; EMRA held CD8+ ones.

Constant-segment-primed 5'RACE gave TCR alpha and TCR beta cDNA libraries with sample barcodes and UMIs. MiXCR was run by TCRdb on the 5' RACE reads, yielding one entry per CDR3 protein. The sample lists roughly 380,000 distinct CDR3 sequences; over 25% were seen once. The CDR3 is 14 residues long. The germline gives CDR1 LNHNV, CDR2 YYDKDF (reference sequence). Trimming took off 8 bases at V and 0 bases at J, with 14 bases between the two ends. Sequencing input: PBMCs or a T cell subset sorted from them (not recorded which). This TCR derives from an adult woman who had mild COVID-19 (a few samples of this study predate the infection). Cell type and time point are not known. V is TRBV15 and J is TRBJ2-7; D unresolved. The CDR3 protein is CATAGSVPSYEQYF. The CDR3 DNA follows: TGTGCCACCGCCGGCAGCGTCCCCTCCTACGAGCAGTACTTC.